What follows is one TCR beta chain and its context. These data originate in a study of shared clonotypes between healthy human individuals. Produced via immunoSEQ multiplex PCR; TCRdb's table is partial and in-frame only. The data contain some 2 million clones, 90% to 95% of them singletons. The germline V gene has CDR1 SGHNT and CDR2 YYREEE (reference sequence). Trimming shortened V by 0 bases and J by 1 base, and 8 bases separated the two germline ends. The CDR3 is 14 residues long. This sequence was found in a man younger than 30 in good health. The specimen sequenced was naive CD4+ T cells sorted from blood. Subset defined: CD45RA+ positively selected. The genes are TRBV5-4 and TRBJ2-7; D gene ambiguous. The CDR3 nucleotides read TGTGCCAGCAGCTTGGGTGCGGATTCCTACGAGCAGTACTTC. It translates to CASSLGADSYEQYF.